Sequencing of this TCR beta chain was carried out in a study of T cell changes during pregnancy in multiple sclerosis. Libraries were prepared by immunoSEQ multiplex PCR; TCRdb keeps only in-frame clonotypes and omits some of them. The sample contains over 70,000 clones, roughly 91% of which appear only once. Sample: peripheral blood, taken in the first trimester of pregnancy. The receptor was derived from a female donor with multiple sclerosis, enrolled in a pregnancy study.

The CDR3 sequence: CASSLPDSYNEQFF. The CDR3 DNA reads as TGTGCCAGCAGCCTCCCGGACAGTTACAATGAGCAGTTCTTC. The rearrangement links TRBV7-3 to TRBJ2-1, with D perhaps TRBD1 (6 bases). Germline CDR1 and CDR2: SGHTA and FQGTGA. This CDR3 has 14 amino acids. Trimming cost V 5 bases and J 4 bases, with 12 bases left between them. Filled out from reference TRBV7-3 and TRBJ2-1, the complete variable domain reads GAGVSQTPSNKVTEKGKYVELRCDPISGHTALYWYRQSLGQGPEFLIYFQGTGAADDSGLPNDRFFAVRPEGSVSTLKIQRTERGDSAVYLCASSLPDSYNEQFFGPGTRLTVL.